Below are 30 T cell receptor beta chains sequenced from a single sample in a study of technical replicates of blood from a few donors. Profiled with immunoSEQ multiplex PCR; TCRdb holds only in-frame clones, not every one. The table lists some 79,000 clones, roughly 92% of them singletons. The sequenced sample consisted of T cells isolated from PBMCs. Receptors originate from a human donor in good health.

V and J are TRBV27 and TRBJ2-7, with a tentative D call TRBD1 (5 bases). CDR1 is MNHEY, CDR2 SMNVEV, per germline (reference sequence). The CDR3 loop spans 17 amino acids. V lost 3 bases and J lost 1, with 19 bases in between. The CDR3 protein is CASSFSYIGVGSYEQYF. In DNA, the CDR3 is TGTGCCAGCAGTTTTTCGTATATAGGGGTGGGTTCCTACGAGCAGTACTTC.

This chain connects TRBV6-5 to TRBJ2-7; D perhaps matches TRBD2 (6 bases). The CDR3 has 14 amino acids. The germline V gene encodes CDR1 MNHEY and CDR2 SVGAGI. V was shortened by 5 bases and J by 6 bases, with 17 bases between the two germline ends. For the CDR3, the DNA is TGTGCCAGCAGTCCAACTAGCCGCAGGACCGAGCAGTACTTC. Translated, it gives CASSPTSRRTEQYF.

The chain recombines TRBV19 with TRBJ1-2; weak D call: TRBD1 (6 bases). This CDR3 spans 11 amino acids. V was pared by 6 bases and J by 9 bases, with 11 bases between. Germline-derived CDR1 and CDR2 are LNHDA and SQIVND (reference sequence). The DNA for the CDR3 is TGTGCCAGTAGGTACAGGGATAGCTACACCTTC. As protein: CASRYRDSYTF.

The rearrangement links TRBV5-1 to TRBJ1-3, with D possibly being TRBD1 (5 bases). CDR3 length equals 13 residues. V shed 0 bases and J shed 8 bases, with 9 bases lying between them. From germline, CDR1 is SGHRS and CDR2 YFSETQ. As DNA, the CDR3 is TGCGCCAGCAGCTTGGAGTGGGGGGACACCATATATTTT. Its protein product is CASSLEWGDTIYF.

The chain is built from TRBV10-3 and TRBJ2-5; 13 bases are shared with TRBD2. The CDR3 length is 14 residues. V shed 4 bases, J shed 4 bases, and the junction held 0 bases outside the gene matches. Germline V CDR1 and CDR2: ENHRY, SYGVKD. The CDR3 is CAISGTSGRETQYF. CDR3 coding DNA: TGTGCCATCAGTGGGACTAGCGGGAGAGAGACCCAGTACTTC.

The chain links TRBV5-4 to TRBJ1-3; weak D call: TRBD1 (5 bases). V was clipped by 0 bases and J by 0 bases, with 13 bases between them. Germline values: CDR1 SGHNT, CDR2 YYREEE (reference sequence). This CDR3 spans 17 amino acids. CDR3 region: CASSLAGGGVSGNTIYF. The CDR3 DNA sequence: TGTGCCAGCAGCTTGGCGGGCGGGGGGGTCTCTGGAAACACCATATATTTT.

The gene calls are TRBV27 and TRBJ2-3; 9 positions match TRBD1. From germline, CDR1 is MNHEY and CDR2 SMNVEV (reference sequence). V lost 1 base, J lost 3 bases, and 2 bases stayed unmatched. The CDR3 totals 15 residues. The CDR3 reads CASSLFGTGTDTQYF. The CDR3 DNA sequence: TGTGCCAGCAGTTTATTTGGGACAGGGACAGATACGCAGTATTTT.

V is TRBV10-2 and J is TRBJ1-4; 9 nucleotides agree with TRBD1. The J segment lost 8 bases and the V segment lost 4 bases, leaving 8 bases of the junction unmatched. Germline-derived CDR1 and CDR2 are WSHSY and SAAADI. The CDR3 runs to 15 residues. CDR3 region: CASSVAGDRAEKLFF. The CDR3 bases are TGCGCCAGCAGTGTTGCGGGGGACAGGGCGGAAAAACTGTTTTTT.

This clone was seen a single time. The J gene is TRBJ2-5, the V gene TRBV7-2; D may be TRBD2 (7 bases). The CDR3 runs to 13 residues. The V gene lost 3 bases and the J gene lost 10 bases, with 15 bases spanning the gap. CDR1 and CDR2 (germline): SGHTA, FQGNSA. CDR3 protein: CASSLVQGGGQYF. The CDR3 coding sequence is TGTGCCAGCAGCTTGGTCCAGGGAGGGGGCCAGTACTTC. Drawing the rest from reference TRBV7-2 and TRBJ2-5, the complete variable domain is GAGVSQSPSNKVTEKGKDVELRCDPISGHTALYWYRQSLGQGLEFLIYFQGNSAPDKSGLPSDRFSAERTGGSVSTLTIQRTQQEDSAVYLCASSLVQGGGQYFGPGTRLLVL.

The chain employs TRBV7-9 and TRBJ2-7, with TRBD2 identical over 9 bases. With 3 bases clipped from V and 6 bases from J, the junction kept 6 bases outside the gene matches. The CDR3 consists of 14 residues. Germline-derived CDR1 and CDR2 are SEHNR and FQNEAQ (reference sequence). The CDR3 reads CASSFSGRFGEQYF. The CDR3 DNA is TGTGCCAGCAGCTTTAGCGGGAGATTTGGCGAGCAGTACTTC.

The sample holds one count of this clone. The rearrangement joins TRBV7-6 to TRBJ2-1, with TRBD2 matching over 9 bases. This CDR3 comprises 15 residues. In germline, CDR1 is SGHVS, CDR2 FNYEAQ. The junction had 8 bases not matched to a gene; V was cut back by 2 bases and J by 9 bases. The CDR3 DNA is TGTGCCAGCAGCTTACGCGGGAGGGGATGGGGTGAGCAGTTCTTC. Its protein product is CASSLRGRGWGEQFF.

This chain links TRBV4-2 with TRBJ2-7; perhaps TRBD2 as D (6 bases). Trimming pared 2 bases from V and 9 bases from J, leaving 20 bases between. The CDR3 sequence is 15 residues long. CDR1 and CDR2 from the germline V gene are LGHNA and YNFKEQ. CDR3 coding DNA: TGTGCCAGCAGCCAAAGTGTAGCGGCACCGTCCTGGCAGTACTTC. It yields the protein CASSQSVAAPSWQYF.

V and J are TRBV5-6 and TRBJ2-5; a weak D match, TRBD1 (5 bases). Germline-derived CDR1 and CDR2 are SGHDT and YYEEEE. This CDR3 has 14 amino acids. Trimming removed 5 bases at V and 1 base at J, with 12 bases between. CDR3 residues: CASSGAGFQETQYF. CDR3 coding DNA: TGTGCCAGCAGTGGGGCCGGGTTCCAAGAGACCCAGTACTTC. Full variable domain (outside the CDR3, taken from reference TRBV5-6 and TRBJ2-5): DAGVTQSPTHLIKTRGQQVTLRCSPKSGHDTVSWYQQALGQGPQFIFQYYEEEERQRGNFPDRFSGHQFPNYSSELNVNALLLGDSALYLCASSGAGFQETQYFGPGTRLLVL.

Written as DNA, the CDR3 is TGTGCCAGCAGTGTGAAGACAGCCCCGCCATGGCAGTATTTT. This encodes CASSVKTAPPWQYF. The chain joins TRBV2 to TRBJ2-3; TRBD1 is a possible D gene (5 bases). Germline values: CDR1 SNHLY, CDR2 FYNNEI. CDR3 length: 14 residues. The V and J ends lost 4 bases and 11 bases respectively, with 19 bases between them.

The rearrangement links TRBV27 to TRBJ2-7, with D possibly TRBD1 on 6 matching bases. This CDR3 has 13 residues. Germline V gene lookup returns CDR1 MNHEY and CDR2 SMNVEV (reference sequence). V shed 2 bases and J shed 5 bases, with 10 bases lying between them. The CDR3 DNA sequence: TGTGCCAGCAGTTTACAGGGGCTGGACGAGCAGTACTTC. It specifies CASSLQGLDEQYF.

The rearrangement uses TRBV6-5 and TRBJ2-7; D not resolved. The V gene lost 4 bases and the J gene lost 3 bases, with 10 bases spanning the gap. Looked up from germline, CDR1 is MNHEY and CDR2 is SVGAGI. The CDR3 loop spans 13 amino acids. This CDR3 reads CASSSGLHYEQYF. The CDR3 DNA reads TGTGCCAGCAGTTCCGGGTTACACTACGAGCAGTACTTC.

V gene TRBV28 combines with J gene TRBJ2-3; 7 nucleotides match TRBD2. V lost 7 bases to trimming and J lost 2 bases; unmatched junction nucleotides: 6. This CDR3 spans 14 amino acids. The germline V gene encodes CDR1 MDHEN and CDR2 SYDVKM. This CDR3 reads CASTPAGYTDTQYF. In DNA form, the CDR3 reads TGTGCCAGCACCCCAGCGGGATACACAGATACGCAGTATTTT.

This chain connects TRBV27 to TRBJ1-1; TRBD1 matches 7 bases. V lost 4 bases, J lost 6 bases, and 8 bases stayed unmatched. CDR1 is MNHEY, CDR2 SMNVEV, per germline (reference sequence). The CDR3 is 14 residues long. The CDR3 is CASSSTGMRAEAFF. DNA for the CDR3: TGTGCCAGCAGTTCGACAGGGATGAGGGCTGAAGCTTTCTTT.

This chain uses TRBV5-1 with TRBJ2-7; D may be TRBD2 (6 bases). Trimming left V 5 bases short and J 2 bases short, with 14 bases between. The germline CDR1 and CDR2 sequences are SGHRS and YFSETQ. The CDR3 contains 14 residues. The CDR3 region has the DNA TGCGCCAGCAGGGGAGGAGGGACCCCCTACGAGCAGTACTTC. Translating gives CASRGGGTPYEQYF.

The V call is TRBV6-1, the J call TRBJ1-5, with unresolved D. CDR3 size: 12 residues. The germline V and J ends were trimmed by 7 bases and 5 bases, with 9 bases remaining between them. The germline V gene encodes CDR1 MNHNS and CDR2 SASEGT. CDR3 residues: CASNSRDQPQHF. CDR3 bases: TGTGCCAGCAACTCGCGGGATCAGCCCCAGCATTTT.

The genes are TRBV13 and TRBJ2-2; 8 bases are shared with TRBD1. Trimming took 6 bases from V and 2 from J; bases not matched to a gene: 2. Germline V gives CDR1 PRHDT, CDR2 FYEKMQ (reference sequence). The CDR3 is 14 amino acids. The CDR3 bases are TGTGCCAGCAGGACAGGGGTCAACACCGGGGAGCTGTTTTTT. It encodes CASRTGVNTGELFF.

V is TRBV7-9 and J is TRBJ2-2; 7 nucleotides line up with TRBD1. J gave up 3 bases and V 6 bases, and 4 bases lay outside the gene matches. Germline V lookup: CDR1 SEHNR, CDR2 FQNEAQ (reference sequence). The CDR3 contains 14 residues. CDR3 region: CASRLQGHTGELFF. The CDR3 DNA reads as TGTGCCAGCAGGTTACAGGGGCACACCGGGGAGCTGTTTTTT.

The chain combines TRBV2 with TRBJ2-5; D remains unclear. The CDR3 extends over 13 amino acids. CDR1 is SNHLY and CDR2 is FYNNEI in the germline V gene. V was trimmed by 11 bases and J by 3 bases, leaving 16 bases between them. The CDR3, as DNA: TGTGCCGTACTATGGGTCCCCGAAGAGACCCAGTACTTC. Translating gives CAVLWVPEETQYF.

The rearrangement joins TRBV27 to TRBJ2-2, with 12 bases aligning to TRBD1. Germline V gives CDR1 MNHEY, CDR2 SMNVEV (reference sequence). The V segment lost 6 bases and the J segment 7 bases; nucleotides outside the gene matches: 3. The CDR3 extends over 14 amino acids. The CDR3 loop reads CASRGTGGSGELFF. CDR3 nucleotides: TGTGCCAGCAGGGGGACAGGGGGCAGCGGGGAGCTGTTTTTT.

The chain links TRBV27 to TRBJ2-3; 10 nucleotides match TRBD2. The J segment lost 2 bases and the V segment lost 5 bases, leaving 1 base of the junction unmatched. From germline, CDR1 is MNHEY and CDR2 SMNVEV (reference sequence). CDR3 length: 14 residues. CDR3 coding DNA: TGTGCCAGCAGTGGACTAGCGGACACAGATACGCAGTATTTT. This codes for CASSGLADTDTQYF.

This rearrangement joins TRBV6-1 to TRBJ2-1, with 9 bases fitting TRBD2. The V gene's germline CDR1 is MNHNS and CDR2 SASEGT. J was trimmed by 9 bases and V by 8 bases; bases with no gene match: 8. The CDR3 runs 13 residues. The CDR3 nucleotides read TGTGCCAGCTGGGGCGGGGGGGCACGTGAGCAGTTCTTC. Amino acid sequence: CASWGGGAREQFF.

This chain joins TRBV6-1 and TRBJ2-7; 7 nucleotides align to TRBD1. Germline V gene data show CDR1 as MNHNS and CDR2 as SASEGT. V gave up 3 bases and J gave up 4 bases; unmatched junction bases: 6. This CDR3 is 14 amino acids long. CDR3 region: CASSDEGAVYEQYF. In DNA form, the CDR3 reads TGTGCCAGCAGTGATGAGGGGGCGGTGTACGAGCAGTACTTC.

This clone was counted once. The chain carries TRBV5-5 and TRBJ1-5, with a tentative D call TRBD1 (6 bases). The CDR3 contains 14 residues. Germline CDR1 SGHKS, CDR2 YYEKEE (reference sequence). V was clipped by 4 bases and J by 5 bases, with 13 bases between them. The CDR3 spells CASSPLEGDQPQHF. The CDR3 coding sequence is TGTGCCAGCAGCCCTCTCGAGGGGGATCAGCCCCAGCATTTT.

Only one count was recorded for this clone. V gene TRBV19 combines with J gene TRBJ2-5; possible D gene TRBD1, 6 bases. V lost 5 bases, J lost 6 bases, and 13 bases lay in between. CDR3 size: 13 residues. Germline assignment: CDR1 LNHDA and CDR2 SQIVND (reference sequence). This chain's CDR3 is CASSVDSWQTQYF. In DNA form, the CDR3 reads TGTGCCAGTAGTGTGGACAGTTGGCAGACCCAGTACTTC.

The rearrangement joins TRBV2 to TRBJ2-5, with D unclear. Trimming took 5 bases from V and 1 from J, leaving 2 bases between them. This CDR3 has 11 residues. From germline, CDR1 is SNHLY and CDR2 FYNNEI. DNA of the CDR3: TGTGCCAGCAGTCTCCAAGAGACCCAGTACTTC. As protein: CASSLQETQYF.